This entry features one TCR beta chain sequence. The CDR3 loop spans 15 amino acids. Per the germline V gene, CDR1 is MNHEY and CDR2 is SMNVEV (reference sequence). Trimming shortened V by 6 bases and J by 3 bases, and 15 bases separated the two germline ends. The data derive from a study of blood T cells in healthy people across ages. Through a sample-barcoded 5' primer and a J-beta primer mix, a second PCR was run for roughly 6 to 12 cycles. CDR3-containing paired-end reads numbered at least 2.5 million in each sample. TCRdb analysed the 5' RACE reads with MiXCR anew, one entry per CDR3 protein. The data contain roughly 2 million distinct CDR3 sequences, about 50% of them singletons.

The sequencing input was blood. This clonotype was sampled from a woman in her 40s in good health. This chain connects TRBV27 to TRBJ1-5; D is perhaps TRBD1 (6 bases). This CDR3 is CASRTRGQPNQPQHF. DNA of the CDR3: TGTGCCAGCAGAACCCGAGGACAGCCCAATCAGCCCCAGCATTTT.